The 18 T cell receptor beta chains listed next were all sequenced from one sample in a study of CXCR3-negative and CXCR3-positive naive CD8 T cells. Carrying UMI labels, the TRB cDNA libraries were prepared through 5' RACE. TCRdb reprocessed the 5' RACE reads and reports one entry per CDR3 protein, with no DNA. This sample's clone table lists about 130,000 distinct CDR3 sequences. Source material: naive CXCR3- CD8+ T cells from blood. Subset meaning: CD45RO-CCR7+CD27+CD95- naive CD8+ T cells lacking CXCR3 (TNR3-). The receptor source for this set is a human donor in good health. Some clones in this sample may be carry-over from other donors' samples.

The chain's CDR3 is CATGGTGAYEQYF. The rearrangement joins TRBV27 to TRBJ2-7; the D call of TRBD1 rests on TCRdb alone, since no DNA is present to check it. CDR1 MNHEY and CDR2 SMNVEV come from the germline V gene (reference sequence). The CDR3 has 13 residues.

This rearrangement joins TRBV28 to TRBJ2-4; TCRdb designates TRBD2, a call that cannot be tested without DNA. From germline, CDR1 is MDHEN and CDR2 SYDVKM. This CDR3 comprises 15 residues. The CDR3 reads CASSLPVGGVDIQYF.

The gene calls are TRBV29-1 and TRBJ2-3; checking the TCRdb D call of TRBD1 is not possible without DNA. Germline CDR1 and CDR2: SQVTM and ANQGSEA. The CDR3 spans 13 residues. The CDR3 sequence: CSVPRDNTDTQYF.

The chain has TRBV7-3 and TRBJ2-3; TCRdb's assignment of TRBD2 cannot be checked, as there is no DNA. Germline assignment: CDR1 SGHTA and CDR2 FQGTGA. CDR3 size: 14 residues. The CDR3 reads CASSSGLGTDTQYF. Supplemented by reference TRBV7-3 and TRBJ2-3, the full variable domain reads GAGVSQTPSNKVTEKGKYVELRCDPISGHTALYWYRQSLGQGPEFLIYFQGTGAADDSGLPNDRFFAVRPEGSVSTLKIQRTERGDSAVYLCASSSGLGTDTQYFGPGTRLTVL.

J is TRBJ1-2 and V is TRBV12-3 or TRBV12-4; without DNA, the TCRdb call of TRBD1 cannot be checked. The CDR3 consists of 13 residues. CDR3 sequence: CASTLGQPYGYTF.

This chain joins TRBV28 and TRBJ2-7; TCRdb reports TRBD1, a call that lacks DNA to check it against. The CDR3 contains 11 residues. CDR1 is MDHEN and CDR2 is SYDVKM in the germline V gene. The CDR3: CASLGVFEQYF. Drawing the rest from reference TRBV28 and TRBJ2-7, the complete variable domain is DVKVTQSSRYLVKRTGEKVFLECVQDMDHENMFWYRQDPGLGLRLIYFSYDVKMKEKGDIPEGYSVSREKKERFSLILESASTNQTSMYLCASLGVFEQYFGPGTRLTVT.

CDR3 amino acids: CASSLSSGGIDTQYF. J is TRBJ2-3 and V is TRBV27; TCRdb outputs TRBD2, but without DNA this stays unchecked. Germline V CDR1 and CDR2: MNHEY, SMNVEV (reference sequence). CDR3 size: 15 residues.

This chain links TRBV28 with TRBJ2-7; the D gene TCRdb calls, TRBD1, cannot be checked with no DNA. CDR3 length equals 12 residues. Germline assignment: CDR1 MDHEN and CDR2 SYDVKM. The CDR3 here is CASSLPGDEQYF.

The gene calls are TRBV6-6 and TRBJ2-1; TCRdb proposes TRBD1, but this gene call is untestable without DNA. Germline assignment: CDR1 MNHNY and CDR2 SVGAGI (reference sequence). The CDR3 loop spans 14 amino acids. The CDR3 is CASSWDRVCNEQFF.

The V call is TRBV2, the J call TRBJ2-1; TCRdb names TRBD2, which stays unverified in the absence of DNA. This CDR3 is 15 amino acids long. Germline CDR1 and CDR2: SNHLY and FYNNEI. CDR3 amino acids: CASKSGLAGGNEQFF.

J is TRBJ1-1 and V is TRBV14. The germline V gene has CDR1 SGHDN and CDR2 FVKESK. CDR3 length: 14 amino acids. This chain's CDR3 is CASSQDLMNTEAFF. Full variable domain (outside the CDR3, taken from reference TRBV14 and TRBJ1-1): EAGVTQFPSHSVIEKGQTVTLRCDPISGHDNLYWYRRVMGKEIKFLLHFVKESKQDESGMPNNRFLAERTGGTYSTLKVQPAELEDSGVYFCASSQDLMNTEAFFGQGTRLTVV.

This chain joins TRBV12-3 or TRBV12-4 and TRBJ2-2; the TCRdb call, TRBD2, lacks DNA for checking. The CDR3 is made up of 15 amino acids. CDR3 protein: CASSAGTLNTGELFF.

The V gene is TRBV20-1, the J gene TRBJ2-1; TCRdb designates TRBD2, a call that cannot be tested without DNA. Per germline, CDR1 DFQATT and CDR2 SNEGSKA (reference sequence). The CDR3 spans 14 residues. CDR3 residues: CSALGGGRYNEQFF.

This chain joins TRBV6-2 or TRBV6-3 and TRBJ2-1; TCRdb's D call of TRBD2 is untestable without DNA. Germline V gene data show CDR1 as MNHEY and CDR2 as SVGEGT. This CDR3 comprises 11 residues. This CDR3 is CASSQLGVEFF.

The rearrangement links TRBV11-2 to TRBJ2-7. The CDR3 covers 11 residues. CDR1 is SGHAT, CDR2 FQNNGV, per germline. This CDR3 reads CASSENYEQYF.

V is TRBV2 and J is TRBJ1-2. The CDR3 consists of 12 residues. Germline V CDR1 and CDR2: SNHLY, FYNNEI. CDR3 sequence: CASRVAGDGYTF.

CDR3 loop: CASSPLDRNYGYTF. The chain combines TRBV7-6 with TRBJ1-2; TCRdb proposes TRBD1, but this gene call is untestable without DNA. This CDR3 has 14 residues. Germline values: CDR1 SGHVS, CDR2 FNYEAQ.

The chain is built from TRBV2 and TRBJ2-7; the TRBD1 assignment by TCRdb is unverifiable without DNA. This CDR3 comprises 15 residues. Germline V lookup: CDR1 SNHLY, CDR2 FYNNEI. The CDR3 here is CASSVLTGLPYEQYF.